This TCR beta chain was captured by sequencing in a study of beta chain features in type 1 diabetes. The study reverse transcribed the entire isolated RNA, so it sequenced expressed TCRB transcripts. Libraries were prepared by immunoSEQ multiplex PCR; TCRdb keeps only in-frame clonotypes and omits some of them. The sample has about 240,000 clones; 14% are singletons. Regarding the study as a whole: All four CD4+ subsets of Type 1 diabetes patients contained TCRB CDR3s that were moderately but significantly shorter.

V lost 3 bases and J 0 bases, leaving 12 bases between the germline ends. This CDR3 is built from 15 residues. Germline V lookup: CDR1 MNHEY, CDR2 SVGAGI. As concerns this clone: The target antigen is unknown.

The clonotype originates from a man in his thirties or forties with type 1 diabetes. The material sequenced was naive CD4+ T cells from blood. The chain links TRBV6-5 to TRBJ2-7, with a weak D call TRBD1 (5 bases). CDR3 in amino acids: CASSYGSGPSYEQYF. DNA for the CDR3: TGTGCCAGCAGTTATGGGTCAGGGCCCTCCTACGAGCAGTACTTC.